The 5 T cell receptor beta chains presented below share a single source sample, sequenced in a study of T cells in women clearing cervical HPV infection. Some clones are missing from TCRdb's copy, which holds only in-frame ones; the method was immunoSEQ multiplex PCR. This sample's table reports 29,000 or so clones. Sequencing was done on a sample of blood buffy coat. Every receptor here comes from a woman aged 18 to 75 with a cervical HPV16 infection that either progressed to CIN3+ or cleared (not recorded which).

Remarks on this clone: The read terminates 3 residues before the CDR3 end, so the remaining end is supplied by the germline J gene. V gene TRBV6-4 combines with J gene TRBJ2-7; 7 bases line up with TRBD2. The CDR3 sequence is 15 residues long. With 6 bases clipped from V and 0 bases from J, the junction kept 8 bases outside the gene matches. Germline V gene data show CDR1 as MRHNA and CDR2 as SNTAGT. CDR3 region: CASSSESGGSYEQYF. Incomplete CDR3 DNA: TGTGCCAGCAGCAGTGAATCGGGGGGCTCCTACGAG.

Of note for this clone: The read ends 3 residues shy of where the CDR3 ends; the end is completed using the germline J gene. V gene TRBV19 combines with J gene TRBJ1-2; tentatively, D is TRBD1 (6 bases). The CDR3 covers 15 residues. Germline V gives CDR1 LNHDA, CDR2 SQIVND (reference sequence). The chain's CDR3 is CASSMRAGGHNDYTF. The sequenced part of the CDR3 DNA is TGTGCCAGTAGTATGAGGGCGGGGGGACACAATGAC. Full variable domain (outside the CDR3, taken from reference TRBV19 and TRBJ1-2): DGGITQSPKYLFRKEGQNVTLSCEQNLNHDAMYWYRQDPGQGLRLIYYSQIVNDFQKGDIAEGYSVSREKKESFPLTVTSAQKNPTAFYLCASSMRAGGHNDYTFGSGTRLTVV.

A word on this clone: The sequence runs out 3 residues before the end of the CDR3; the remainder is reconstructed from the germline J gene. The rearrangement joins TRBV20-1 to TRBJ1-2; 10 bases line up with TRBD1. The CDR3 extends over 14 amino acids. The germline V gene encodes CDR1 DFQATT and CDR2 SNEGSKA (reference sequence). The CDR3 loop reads CSASGTGDGRDYTF. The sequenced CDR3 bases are TGCAGTGCTAGCGGGACAGGGGACGGTAGGGAC.

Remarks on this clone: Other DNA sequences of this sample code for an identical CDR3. CDR3 sequence: CASSLNPSGQKETQYF. The CDR3 DNA, read in part, is TGCGCCAGCAGCTTGAACCCGTCGGGACAGAAAGAGACC. The genes are TRBV5-1 and TRBJ2-5, with 7 positions matching TRBD1. Sequencing ends 3 residues short of the CDR3 end; the germline J gene provides the rest. Germline lookup yields CDR1 SGHRS and CDR2 YFSETQ. The CDR3 has 16 residues. V lost 1 base to trimming and J lost 3 bases; unmatched junction nucleotides: 9.

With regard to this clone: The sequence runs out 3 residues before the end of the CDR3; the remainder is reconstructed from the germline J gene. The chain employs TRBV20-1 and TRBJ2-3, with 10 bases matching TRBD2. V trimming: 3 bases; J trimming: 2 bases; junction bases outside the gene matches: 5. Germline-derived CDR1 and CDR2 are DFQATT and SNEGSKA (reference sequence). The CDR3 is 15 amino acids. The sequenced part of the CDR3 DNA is TGCAGTGCTAGCGCACTAGCGGGACTCACAGATACG. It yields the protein CSASALAGLTDT. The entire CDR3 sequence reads CSASALAGLTDTQYF.